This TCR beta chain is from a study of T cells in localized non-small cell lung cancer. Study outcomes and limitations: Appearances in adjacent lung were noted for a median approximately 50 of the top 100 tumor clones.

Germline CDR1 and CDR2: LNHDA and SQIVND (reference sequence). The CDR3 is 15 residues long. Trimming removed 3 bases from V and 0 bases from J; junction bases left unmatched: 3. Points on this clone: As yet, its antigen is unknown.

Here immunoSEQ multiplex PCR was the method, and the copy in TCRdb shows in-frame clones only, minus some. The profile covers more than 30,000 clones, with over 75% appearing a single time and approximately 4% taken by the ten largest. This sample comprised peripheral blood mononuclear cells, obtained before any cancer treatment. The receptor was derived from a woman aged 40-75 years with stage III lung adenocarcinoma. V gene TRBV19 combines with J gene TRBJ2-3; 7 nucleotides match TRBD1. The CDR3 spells CASSIGTVSTDTQYF. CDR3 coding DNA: TGTGCCAGTAGTATCGGGACAGTGAGCACAGATACGCAGTATTTT.